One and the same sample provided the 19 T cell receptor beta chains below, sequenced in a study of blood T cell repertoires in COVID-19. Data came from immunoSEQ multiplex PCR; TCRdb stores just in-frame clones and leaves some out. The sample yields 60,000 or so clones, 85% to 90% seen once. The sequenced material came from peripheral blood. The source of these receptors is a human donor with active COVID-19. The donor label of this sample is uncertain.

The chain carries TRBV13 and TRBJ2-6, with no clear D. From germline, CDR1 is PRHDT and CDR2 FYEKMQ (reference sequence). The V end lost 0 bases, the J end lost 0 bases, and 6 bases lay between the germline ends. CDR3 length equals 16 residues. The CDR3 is CASSLGLNSGANVLTF. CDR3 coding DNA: TGTGCCAGCAGCTTAGGCCTAAACTCTGGGGCCAACGTCCTGACTTTC.

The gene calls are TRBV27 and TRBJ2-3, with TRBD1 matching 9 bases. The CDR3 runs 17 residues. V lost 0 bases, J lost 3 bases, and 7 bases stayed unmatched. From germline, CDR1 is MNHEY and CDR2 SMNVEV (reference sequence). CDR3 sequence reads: CASSLSTGQGFTDTQYF. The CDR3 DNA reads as TGTGCCAGCAGTTTATCGACGGGACAGGGCTTTACAGATACGCAGTATTTT.

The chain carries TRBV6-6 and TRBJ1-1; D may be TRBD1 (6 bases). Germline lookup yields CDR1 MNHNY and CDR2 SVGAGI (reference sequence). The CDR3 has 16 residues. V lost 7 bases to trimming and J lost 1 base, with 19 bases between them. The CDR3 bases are TGTGCCAGCAACCCCGGGAAGGGGGAAGCGAACACTGAAGCTTTCTTT. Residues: CASNPGKGEANTEAFF.

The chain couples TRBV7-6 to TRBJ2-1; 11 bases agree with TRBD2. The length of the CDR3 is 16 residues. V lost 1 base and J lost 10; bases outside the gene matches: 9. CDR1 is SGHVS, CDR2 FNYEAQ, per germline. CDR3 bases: TGTGCCAGCAGCTTAGGTCTAGCGGGAGGAGGGCGGGAGCAGTTCTTC. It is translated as CASSLGLAGGGREQFF.

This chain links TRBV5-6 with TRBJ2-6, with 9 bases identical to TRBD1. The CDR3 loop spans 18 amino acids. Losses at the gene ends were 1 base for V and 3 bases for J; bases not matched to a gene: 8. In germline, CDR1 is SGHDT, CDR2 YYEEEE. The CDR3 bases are TGTGCCAGCAGCTTGCCGGGACAGGGTGAATATGGGGCCAACGTCCTGACTTTC. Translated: CASSLPGQGEYGANVLTF.

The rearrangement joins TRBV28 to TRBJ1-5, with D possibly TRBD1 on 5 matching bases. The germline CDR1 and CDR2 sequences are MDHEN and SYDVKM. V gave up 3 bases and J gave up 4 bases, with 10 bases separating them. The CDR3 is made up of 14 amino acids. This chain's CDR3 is CASSLGGGNQPQHF. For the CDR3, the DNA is TGTGCCAGCAGTTTGGGGGGGGGAAATCAGCCCCAGCATTTT.

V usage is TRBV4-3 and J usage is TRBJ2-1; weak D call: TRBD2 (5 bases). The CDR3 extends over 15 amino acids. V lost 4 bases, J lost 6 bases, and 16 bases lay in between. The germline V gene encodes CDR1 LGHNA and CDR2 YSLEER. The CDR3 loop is CASSRRDYDTNEQFF. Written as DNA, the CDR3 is TGCGCCAGCAGCCGCCGGGATTATGACACCAATGAGCAGTTCTTC.

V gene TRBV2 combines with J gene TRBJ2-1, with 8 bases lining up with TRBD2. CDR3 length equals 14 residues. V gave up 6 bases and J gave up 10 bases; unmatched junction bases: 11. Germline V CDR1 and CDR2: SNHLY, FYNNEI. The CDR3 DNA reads TGTGCCAGCAGGGTTGCTAGCGGGCCCACAGAGCAGTTCTTC. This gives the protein CASRVASGPTEQFF.

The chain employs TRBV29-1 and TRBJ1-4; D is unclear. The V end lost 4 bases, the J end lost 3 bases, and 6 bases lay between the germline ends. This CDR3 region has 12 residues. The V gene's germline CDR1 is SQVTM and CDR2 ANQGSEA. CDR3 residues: CSVGRPNEKLFF. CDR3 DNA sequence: TGCAGCGTTGGCAGGCCTAATGAAAAACTGTTTTTT.

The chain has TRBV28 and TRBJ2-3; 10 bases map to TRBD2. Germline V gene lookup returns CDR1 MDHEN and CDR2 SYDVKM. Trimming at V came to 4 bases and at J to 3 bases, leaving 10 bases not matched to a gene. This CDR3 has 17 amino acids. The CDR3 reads CASSSRAGGPSTDTQYF. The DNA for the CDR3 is TGTGCCAGCAGTTCCAGAGCGGGAGGGCCGAGTACAGATACGCAGTATTTT. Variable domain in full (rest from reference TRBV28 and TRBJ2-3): DVKVTQSSRYLVKRTGEKVFLECVQDMDHENMFWYRQDPGLGLRLIYFSYDVKMKEKGDIPEGYSVSREKKERFSLILESASTNQTSMYLCASSSRAGGPSTDTQYFGPGTRLTVL.

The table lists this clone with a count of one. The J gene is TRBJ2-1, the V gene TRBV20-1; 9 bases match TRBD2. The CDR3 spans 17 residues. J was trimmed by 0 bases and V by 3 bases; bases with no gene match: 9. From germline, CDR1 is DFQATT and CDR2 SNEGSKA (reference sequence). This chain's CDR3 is CSASGSGGTLSYNEQFF. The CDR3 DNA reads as TGCAGTGCTAGTGGTAGCGGGGGAACTCTCTCCTACAATGAGCAGTTCTTC.

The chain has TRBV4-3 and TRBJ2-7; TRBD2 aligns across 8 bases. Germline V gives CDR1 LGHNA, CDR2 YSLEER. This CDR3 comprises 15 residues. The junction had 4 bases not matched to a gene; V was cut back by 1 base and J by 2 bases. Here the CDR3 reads CASSQGIGGAYEQYF. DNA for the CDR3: TGCGCCAGCAGCCAAGGGATCGGGGGGGCCTACGAGCAGTACTTC.

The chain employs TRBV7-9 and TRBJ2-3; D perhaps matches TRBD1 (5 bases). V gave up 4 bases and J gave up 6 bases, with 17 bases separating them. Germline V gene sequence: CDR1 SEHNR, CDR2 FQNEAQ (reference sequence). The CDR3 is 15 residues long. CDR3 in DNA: TGTGCCAGCAGCTCCCAGGGCGGTCTTCAGGATACGCAGTATTTT. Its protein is CASSSQGGLQDTQYF.

In DNA form, the CDR3 reads TGTGCCAGCAGCCTAACCGGGGACACCAAAAACATTCAGTACTTC. This sequence encodes CASSLTGDTKNIQYF. The rearrangement joins TRBV3-1 (or the pseudogene TRBV3-2) to TRBJ2-4; D may be TRBD1 (6 bases). The CDR3 is 15 amino acids. Germline-derived CDR1 and CDR2 are LGHDT and YNNKEL (reference sequence). With 4 bases removed from V and 2 bases from J, the gap between germline ends came to 12 bases.

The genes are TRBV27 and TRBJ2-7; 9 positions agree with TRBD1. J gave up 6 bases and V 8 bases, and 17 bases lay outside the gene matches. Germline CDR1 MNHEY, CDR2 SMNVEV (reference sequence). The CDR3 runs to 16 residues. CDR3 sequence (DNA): TGTGCCAGCCCTTTACCCGCGGGGACAGGGATGGCCGAGCAGTACTTC. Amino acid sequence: CASPLPAGTGMAEQYF.

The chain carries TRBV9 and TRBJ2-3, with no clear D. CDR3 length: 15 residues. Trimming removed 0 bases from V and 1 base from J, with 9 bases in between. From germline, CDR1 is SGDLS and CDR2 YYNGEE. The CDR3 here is CASSVGLGGTDTQYF. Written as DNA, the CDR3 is TGTGCCAGCAGCGTAGGCCTAGGAGGCACAGATACGCAGTATTTT.

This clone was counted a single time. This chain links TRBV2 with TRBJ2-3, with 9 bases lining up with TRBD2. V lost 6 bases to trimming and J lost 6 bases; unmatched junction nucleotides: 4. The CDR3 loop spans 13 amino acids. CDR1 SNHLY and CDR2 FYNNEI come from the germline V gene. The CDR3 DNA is TGTGCCAGCAGGGGACTAGCTGGGGATACGCAGTATTTT. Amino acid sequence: CASRGLAGDTQYF.

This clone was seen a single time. This chain's CDR3 is CASSYGTSGAGNIQYF. The CDR3, as DNA: TGTGCCAGCAGTTATGGGACTAGCGGGGCAGGAAACATTCAGTACTTC. This rearrangement joins TRBV6-5 to TRBJ2-4, with 13 bases aligning to TRBD2. V lost 3 bases to trimming and J lost 6 bases; unmatched junction nucleotides: 5. CDR3 length: 16 residues. CDR1 and CDR2 (germline): MNHEY, SVGAGI.

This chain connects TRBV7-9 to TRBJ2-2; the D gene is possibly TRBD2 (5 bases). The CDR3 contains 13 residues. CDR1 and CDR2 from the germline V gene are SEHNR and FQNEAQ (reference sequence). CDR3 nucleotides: TGTGCAATCGGGGTAATCATTGGGGAGGAGCTGTTTTTT. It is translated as CAIGVIIGEELFF.